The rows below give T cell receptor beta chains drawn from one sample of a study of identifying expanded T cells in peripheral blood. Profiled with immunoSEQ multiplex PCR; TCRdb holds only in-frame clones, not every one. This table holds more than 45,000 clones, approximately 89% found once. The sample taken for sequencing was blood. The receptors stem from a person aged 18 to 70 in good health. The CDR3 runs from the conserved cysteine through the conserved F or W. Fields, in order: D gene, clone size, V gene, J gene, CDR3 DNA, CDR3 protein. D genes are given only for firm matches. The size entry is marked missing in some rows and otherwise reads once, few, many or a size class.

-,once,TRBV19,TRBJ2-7,TGTGCCAGTAGTGCGACTGCCATGGTTGAGCAGTACTTC,CASSATAMVEQYF
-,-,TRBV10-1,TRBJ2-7,TGCGCCAGCAGTTCGGACAGCTACGAGCAGTACTTC,CASSSDSYEQYF
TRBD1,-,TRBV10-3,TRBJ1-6,TGTGCCGTCGCTCAGGGGGGGACCTATAATTCACCCCTCCACTTT,CAVAQGGTYNSPLHF
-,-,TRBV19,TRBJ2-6,TGTGCCAGTAGTAGCTTTCCCCTCTCTGGGGCCAACGTCCTGACTTTC,CASSSFPLSGANVLTF
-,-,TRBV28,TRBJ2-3,TGTGCCAGCGGGGGCAGGCAGAGGGTTGATACGCAGTATTTT,CASGGRQRVDTQYF
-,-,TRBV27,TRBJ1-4,TGTGCCAGCAGGGACTTAGGGGGGCGTGAAAAACTGTTTTTT,CASRDLGGREKLFF
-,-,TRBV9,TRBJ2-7,TGTGCCAGCAGCCCACGCTTCGAGAGGAACGAGCAGTACTTC,CASSPRFERNEQYF
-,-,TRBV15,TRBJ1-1,TGTGCCACCAGCAGACGACGGCTAACTTACACTGAAGCTTTCTTT,CATSRRRLTYTEAFF
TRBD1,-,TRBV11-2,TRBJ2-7,TGTGCCAGCAGCTGGACAGGGGGGAGCTACGAGCAGTACTTC,CASSWTGGSYEQYF
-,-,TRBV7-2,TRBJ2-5,TGTGCCAGCAGAGACCGGGACTACCAAGAGACCCAGTACTTC,CASRDRDYQETQYF
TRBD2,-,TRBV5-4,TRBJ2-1,TGTGCCAGCAGCCCCATGACTAGCGCCGACAATGAGCAGTTCTTC,CASSPMTSADNEQFF
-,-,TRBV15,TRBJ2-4,TGTGCCACCAGCCAAGCGGGAGCCAAAAACATTCAGTACTTC,CATSQAGAKNIQYF
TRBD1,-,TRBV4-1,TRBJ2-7,TGCGCCAGCAGTCCGGACAGGGCCTACGAGCAGTACTTC,CASSPDRAYEQYF
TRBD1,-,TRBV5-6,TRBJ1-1,TGTGCCAGCGCTCAGGGGGCATCACGATACACTGAAGCTTTCTTT,CASAQGASRYTEAFF